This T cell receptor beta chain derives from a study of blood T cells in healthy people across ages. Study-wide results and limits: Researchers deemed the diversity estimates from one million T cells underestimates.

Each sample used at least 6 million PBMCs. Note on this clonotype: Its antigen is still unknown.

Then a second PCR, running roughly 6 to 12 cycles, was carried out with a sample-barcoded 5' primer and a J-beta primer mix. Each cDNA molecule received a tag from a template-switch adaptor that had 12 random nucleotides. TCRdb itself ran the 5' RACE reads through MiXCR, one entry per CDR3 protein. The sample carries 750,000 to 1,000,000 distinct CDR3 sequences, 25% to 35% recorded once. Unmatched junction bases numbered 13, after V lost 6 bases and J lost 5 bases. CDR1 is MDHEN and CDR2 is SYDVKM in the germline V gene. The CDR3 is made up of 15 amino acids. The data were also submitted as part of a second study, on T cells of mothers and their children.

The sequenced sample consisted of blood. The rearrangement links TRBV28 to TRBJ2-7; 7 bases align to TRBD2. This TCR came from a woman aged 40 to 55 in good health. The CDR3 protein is CASSPAGRGSHEQYF. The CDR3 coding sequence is TGTGCCAGCAGCCCTGCGGGGAGGGGATCCCACGAGCAGTACTTC.